A selection of T cell receptor beta chains follows, all from one sample in a study of blood T cell repertoires in COVID-19. TCRdb's copy holds only in-frame clones and misses some; the assay was immunoSEQ multiplex PCR. The repertoire holds around 180,000 clones, with approximately 87% as singletons. The sample consisted of peripheral blood. The receptors derive from a man aged 35-49 years with active or convalescent COVID-19. Each CDR3 is given with its conserved first and last residue. The D gene is left open where the match is weak. Some rows have no size entry. The others give once, few or many, or a class for an expanded clone.

cdr3_aa cdr3_nt d_call clone_size j_call v_call
CASSIPPHYGYTF TGTGCCAGTAGTATCCCTCCTCACTATGGCTACACCTTC . . TRBJ1-2 TRBV19
CASSRGPNEKLFF TGTGCCAGCAGTAGAGGGCCTAATGAAAAACTGTTTTTT . . TRBJ1-4 TRBV2
CASGSQVPSYNEQFF TGTGCTAGTGGTTCTCAGGTCCCTTCCTACAATGAGCAGTTCTTC . . TRBJ2-1 TRBV12-5
CASSLSLLAGGSTDTQYF TGTGCCAGCAGTTTATCGCTACTAGCGGGGGGGAGCACAGATACGCAGTATTTT TRBD2 . TRBJ2-3 TRBV27
CASSQDRYKGIPFYGYTF TGTGCCAGCAGCCAAGATCGTTATAAGGGGATCCCGTTCTATGGCTACACCTTC . . TRBJ1-2 TRBV4-2
CASSQAGGGAVYF TGTGCCAGCAGCCAAGCCGGCGGGGGGGCGGTGTATTTT TRBD2 . TRBJ2-3 TRBV3-1/TRBV3-2
CASSQGTGGEETQYF TGCGCCAGCAGCCAAGGGACGGGGGGGGAGGAGACCCAGTACTTC TRBD2 . TRBJ2-5 TRBV4-1
CASSEVAPAEKLFF TGTGCCAGCAGTGAAGTTGCGCCCGCGGAAAAACTGTTTTTT . . TRBJ1-4 TRBV6-1
CASGGANYGYTF TGTGCCAGCGGGGGGGCCAACTATGGCTACACCTTC . . TRBJ1-2 TRBV3-1/TRBV3-2
CASSETGAPEAFF TGTGCCAGCAGCGAGACAGGTGCACCTGAAGCTTTCTTT . . TRBJ1-1 TRBV5-8
CSAPPRYGYTF TGCAGTGCTCCCCCCCGCTATGGCTACACCTTC . . TRBJ1-2 TRBV20-1
CASSPITGQPQHF TGTGCCAGCTCACCAATAACAGGTCAGCCCCAGCATTTT . . TRBJ1-5 TRBV18
CASSSRTYGYTF TGTGCCAGCAGTTCCCGAACTTATGGCTACACCTTC . . TRBJ1-2 TRBV6-5
CATSRVQASEKLFF TGTGCCACCAGCAGAGTCCAGGCGAGTGAAAAACTGTTTTTT . . TRBJ1-4 TRBV15
CASSLRLAGGPGELFF TGTGCCAGCAGCCTCAGACTAGCGGGGGGGCCTGGGGAGCTGTTTTTT TRBD2 once TRBJ2-2 TRBV5-4
CASSEINIRAGYTF TGTGCCAGCAGTGAAATCAACATCAGGGCGGGCTACACCTTC . few TRBJ1-2 TRBV2
CASSQDRGADLTDTQYF TGCGCCAGCAGCCAAGATCGGGGGGCGGATTTAACAGATACGCAGTATTTT . . TRBJ2-3 TRBV4-1
CASSPNTGGLGNTEAFF TGTGCCAGCAGCCCCAATACGGGGGGGCTGGGGAACACTGAAGCTTTCTTT . . TRBJ1-1 TRBV7-2
CATSRDLDSEQYF TGTGCCACCAGCAGAGATCTCGACAGCGAGCAGTACTTC . . TRBJ2-7 TRBV15
CASSDYRGPSDTQYF TGTGCCAGCAGTGATTACAGGGGGCCATCAGATACGCAGTATTTT TRBD1 . TRBJ2-3 TRBV6-1
CASRLEQGTPEAFF TGTGCCAGCAGACTAGAACAGGGCACCCCTGAAGCTTTCTTT . . TRBJ1-1 TRBV11-3
CAWSVSRLRLAALTDTQYF TGTGCCTGGAGTGTAAGCCGCTTGCGACTAGCGGCCCTCACAGATACGCAGTATTTT TRBD2 . TRBJ2-3 TRBV30
CASSQVTGGTYGYTF TGCGCCAGCAGCCAAGTGACAGGGGGCACCTATGGCTACACCTTC TRBD1 . TRBJ1-2 TRBV4-3
CASSSWTGGNTEAFF TGTGCCAGCAGTTCATGGACAGGGGGGAACACTGAAGCTTTCTTT TRBD1 . TRBJ1-1 TRBV28
CAWSFPIRSTEAFF TGTGCCTGGAGTTTCCCGATCAGGTCAACTGAAGCTTTCTTT . many TRBJ1-1 TRBV30
CASTGGNTEAFF TGTGCCAGCACAGGGGGGAACACTGAAGCTTTCTTT TRBD1 once TRBJ1-1 TRBV7-6
CASSASDTEAFF TGTGCCAGCAGCGCTTCGGACACTGAAGCTTTCTTT . . TRBJ1-1 TRBV9
CASSQVGTGNPGANVLTF TGTGCCAGCAGCCAAGTAGGGACAGGGAATCCTGGGGCCAACGTCCTGACTTTC TRBD1 . TRBJ2-6 TRBV4-2
CASILRGGYTGELFF TGTGCCAGCATATTGCGGGGAGGTTACACCGGGGAGCTGTTTTTT . . TRBJ2-2 TRBV28
CASSRDSNYGYTF TGTGCCAGCAGTAGGGACAGCAACTATGGCTACACCTTC TRBD1 . TRBJ1-2 TRBV2
CAWSVKGHNNQPQHF TGTGCCTGGAGTGTAAAGGGGCACAACAATCAGCCCCAGCATTTT . . TRBJ1-5 TRBV30
CASSSSGANTGELFF TGCGCCAGCAGCTCCTCAGGGGCGAACACCGGGGAGCTGTTTTTT . . TRBJ2-2 TRBV5-1
CASSITGGDTQYF TGTGCCAGTAGTATAACCGGGGGGGATACGCAGTATTTT TRBD2 . TRBJ2-3 TRBV19
CSATLTTQYF TGCAGTGCTACCCTGACTACCCAGTACTTC . . TRBJ2-5 TRBV20-1
CASSTDRGRVEKLFF TGTGCCAGCAGTACCGACAGGGGGCGAGTTGAAAAACTGTTTTTT TRBD1 . TRBJ1-4 TRBV6-5
CAWSTGGASGEKLFF TGTGCCTGGAGTACAGGGGGCGCATCCGGTGAAAAACTGTTTTTT TRBD1 once TRBJ1-4 TRBV30
CASSAGTGGNNSPLHF TGTGCCAGCAGTGCCGGGACAGGAGGTAATAATTCACCCCTCCACTTT TRBD1 . TRBJ1-6 TRBV6-1
CASSQGQGYTF TGTGCCAGCAGTCAGGGACAAGGCTACACCTTC . . TRBJ1-2 TRBV6-5
CAWSTVQGSSPLHF TGTGCCTGGAGTACAGTCCAGGGGAGTTCACCCCTCCACTTT . . TRBJ1-6 TRBV30
CASSPGQGHYNSPLHF TGTGCCAGCAGCCCCGGACAGGGCCACTATAATTCACCCCTCCACTTT TRBD1 few TRBJ1-6 TRBV5-6
CASSQDQLLSGYTF TGTGCCAGCAGCCAAGATCAACTTCTGTCTGGCTACACCTTC . . TRBJ1-2 TRBV3-1/TRBV3-2
CASSLGTEMNTEAFF TGTGCCAGCAGCTTGGGGACAGAAATGAACACTGAAGCTTTCTTT . . TRBJ1-1 TRBV5-6
CASRSTGWSGYTF TGTGCCAGCCGCTCGACAGGGTGGAGCGGCTACACCTTC TRBD1 . TRBJ1-2 TRBV27
CASVRGSENTEAFF TGTGCCAGCGTCAGGGGGTCGGAGAACACTGAAGCTTTCTTT TRBD1 . TRBJ1-1 TRBV6-5
CASSSRSNTGELFF TGTGCCAGCAGTTCACGGTCGAACACCGGGGAGCTGTTTTTT . . TRBJ2-2 TRBV6-5
CASSYSLAGEQYF TGTGCCAGCAGTTACTCACTAGCGGGCGAGCAGTACTTC TRBD2 many TRBJ2-7 TRBV6-6